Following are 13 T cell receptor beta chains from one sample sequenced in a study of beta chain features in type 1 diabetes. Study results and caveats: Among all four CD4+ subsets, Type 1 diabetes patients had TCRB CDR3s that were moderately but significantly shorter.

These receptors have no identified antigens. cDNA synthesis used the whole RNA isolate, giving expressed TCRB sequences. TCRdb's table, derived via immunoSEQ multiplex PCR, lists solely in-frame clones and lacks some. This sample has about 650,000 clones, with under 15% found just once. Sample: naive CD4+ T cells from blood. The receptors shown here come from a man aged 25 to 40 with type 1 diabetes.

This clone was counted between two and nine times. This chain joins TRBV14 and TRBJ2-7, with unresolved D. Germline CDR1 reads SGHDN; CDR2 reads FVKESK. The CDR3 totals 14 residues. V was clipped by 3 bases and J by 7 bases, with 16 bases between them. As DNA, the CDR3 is TGTGCCAGCAGCCACCAACTCATTCCTTGGGAGCAGTACTTC. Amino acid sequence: CASSHQLIPWEQYF.

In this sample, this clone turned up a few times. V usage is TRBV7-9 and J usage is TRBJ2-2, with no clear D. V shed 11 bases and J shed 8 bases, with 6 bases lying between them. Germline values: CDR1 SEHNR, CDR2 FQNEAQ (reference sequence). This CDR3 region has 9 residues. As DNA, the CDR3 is TGTGCCCCTATGGGGGAGCTGTTTTTT. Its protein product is CAPMGELFF. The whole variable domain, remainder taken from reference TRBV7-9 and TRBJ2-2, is DTGVSQNPRHKITKRGQNVTFRCDPISEHNRLYWYRQTLGQGPEFLTYFQNEAQLEKSRLLSDRFSAERPKGSFSTLEIQRTEQGDSAMYLCAPMGELFFGEGSRLTVL.

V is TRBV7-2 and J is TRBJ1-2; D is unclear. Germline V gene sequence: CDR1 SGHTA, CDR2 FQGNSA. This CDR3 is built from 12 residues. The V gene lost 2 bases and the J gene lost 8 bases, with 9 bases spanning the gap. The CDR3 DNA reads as TGTGCCAGCAGCTTAAAAGAAGAAGGCTACACCTTC. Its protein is CASSLKEEGYTF.

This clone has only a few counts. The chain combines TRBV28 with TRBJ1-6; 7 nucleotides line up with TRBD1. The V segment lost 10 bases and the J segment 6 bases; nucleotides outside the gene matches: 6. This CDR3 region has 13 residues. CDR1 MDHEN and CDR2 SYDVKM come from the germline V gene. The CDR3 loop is CATRGTANSPLHF. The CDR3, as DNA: TGTGCCACCCGAGGGACAGCTAATTCACCCCTCCACTTT.

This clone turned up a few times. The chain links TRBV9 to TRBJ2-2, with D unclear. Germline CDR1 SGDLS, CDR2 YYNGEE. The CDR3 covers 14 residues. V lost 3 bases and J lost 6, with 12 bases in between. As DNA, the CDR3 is TGTGCCAGCAGCGGAAAAGGTCGAGCCGGGGAGCTGTTTTTT. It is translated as CASSGKGRAGELFF.

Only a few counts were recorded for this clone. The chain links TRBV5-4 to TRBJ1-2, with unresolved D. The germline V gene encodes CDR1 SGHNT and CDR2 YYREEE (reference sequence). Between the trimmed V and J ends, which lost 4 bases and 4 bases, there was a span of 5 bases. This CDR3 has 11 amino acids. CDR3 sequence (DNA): TGTGCCAGCAGCACTCCCTATGGCTACACCTTC. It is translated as CASSTPYGYTF.

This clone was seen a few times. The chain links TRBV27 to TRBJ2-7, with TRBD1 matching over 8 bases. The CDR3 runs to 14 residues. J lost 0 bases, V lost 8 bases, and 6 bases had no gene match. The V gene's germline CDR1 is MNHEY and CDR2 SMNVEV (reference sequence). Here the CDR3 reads CASWRTGHSYEQYF. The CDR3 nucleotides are TGTGCCAGCTGGAGGACAGGGCACTCCTACGAGCAGTACTTC.

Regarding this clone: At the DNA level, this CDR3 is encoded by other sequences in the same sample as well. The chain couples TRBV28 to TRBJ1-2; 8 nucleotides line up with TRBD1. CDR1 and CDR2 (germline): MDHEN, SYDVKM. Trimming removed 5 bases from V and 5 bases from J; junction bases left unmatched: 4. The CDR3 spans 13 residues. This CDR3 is CASSPGQGYGYTF. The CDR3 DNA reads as TGTGCCAGCAGTCCCGGACAGGGTTATGGCTACACCTTC.

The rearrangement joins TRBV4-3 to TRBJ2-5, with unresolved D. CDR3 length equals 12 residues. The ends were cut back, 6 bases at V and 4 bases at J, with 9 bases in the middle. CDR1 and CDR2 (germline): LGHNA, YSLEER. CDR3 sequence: CASSQPGETQYF. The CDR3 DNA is TGCGCCAGCAGTCAGCCGGGAGAGACCCAGTACTTC.

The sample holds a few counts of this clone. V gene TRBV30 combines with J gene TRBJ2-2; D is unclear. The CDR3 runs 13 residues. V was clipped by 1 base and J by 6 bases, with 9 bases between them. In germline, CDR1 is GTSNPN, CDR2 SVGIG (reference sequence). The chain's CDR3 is CAWSAGMAGELFF. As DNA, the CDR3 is TGTGCCTGGAGTGCTGGGATGGCCGGGGAGCTGTTTTTT.

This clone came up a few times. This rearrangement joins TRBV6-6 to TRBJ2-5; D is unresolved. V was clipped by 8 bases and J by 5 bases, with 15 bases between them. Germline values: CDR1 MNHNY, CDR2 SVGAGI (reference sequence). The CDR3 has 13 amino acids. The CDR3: CASGIEVGETQYF. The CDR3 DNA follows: TGTGCCAGCGGAATAGAGGTTGGGGAGACCCAGTACTTC.

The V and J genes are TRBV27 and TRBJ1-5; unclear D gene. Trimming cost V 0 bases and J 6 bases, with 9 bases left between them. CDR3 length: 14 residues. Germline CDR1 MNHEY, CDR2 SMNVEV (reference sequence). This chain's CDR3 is CASSLSDRLQPQHF. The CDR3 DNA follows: TGTGCCAGCAGTTTATCCGATCGTCTTCAGCCCCAGCATTTT.

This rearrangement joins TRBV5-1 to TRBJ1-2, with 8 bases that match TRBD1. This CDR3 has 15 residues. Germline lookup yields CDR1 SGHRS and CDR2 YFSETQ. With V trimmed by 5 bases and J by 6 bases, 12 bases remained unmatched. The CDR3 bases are TGCGCCAGCAGTAGAGACCTGACAGGGGAGAATGGCTACACCTTC. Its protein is CASSRDLTGENGYTF.